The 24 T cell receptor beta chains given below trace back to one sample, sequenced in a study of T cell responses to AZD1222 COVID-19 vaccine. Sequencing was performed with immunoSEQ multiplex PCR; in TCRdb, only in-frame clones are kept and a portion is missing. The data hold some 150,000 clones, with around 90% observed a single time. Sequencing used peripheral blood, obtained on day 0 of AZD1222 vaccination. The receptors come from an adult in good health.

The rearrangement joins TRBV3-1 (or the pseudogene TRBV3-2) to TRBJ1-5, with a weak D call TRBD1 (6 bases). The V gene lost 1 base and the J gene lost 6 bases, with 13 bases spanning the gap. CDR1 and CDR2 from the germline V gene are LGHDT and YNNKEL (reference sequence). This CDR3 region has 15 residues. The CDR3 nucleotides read TGTGCCAGCAGCCAAGGGGTCAGGGGAGGTCAGCCCCAGCATTTT. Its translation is CASSQGVRGGQPQHF.

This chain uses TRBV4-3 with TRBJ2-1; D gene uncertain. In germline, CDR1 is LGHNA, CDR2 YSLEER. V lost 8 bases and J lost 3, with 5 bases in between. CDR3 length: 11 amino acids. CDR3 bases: TGCGCCAGCGGTATCTACAATGAGCAGTTCTTC. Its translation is CASGIYNEQFF.

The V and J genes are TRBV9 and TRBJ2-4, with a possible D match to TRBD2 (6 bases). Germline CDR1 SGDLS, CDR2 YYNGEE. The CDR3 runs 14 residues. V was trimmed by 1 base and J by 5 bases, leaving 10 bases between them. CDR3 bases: TGTGCCAGCAGCGTATTGTCGGGGGAAAACATTCAGTACTTC. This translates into CASSVLSGENIQYF.

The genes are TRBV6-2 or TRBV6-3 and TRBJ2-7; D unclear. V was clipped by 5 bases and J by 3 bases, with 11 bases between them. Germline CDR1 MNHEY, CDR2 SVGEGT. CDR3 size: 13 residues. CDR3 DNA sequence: TGTGCCAGCAGTAACCGATGGGGCTACGAGCAGTACTTC. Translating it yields CASSNRWGYEQYF.

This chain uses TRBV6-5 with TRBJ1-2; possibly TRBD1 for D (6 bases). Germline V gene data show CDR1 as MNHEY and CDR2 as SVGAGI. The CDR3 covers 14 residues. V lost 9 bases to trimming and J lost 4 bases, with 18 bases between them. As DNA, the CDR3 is TGTGCCAGTTCAACTCCGGGGGGCGGCTATGGCTACACCTTC. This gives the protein CASSTPGGGYGYTF.

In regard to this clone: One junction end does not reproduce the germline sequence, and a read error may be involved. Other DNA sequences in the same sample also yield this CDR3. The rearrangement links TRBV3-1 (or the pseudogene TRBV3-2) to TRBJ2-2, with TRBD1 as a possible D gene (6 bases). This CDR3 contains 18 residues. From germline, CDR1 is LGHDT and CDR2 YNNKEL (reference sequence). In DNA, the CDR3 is TGCGCCAGCAGCCACAGGGAAGGCAGGAGATCGAACACCGGGGAGCTGTTTTTT. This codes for CASSHREGRRSNTGELFF.

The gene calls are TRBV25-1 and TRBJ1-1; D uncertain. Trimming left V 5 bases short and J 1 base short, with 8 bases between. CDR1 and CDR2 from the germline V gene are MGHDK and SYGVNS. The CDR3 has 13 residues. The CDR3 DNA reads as TGTGCCAGCAGTTCACAGCCGAACACTGAAGCTTTCTTT. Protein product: CASSSQPNTEAFF.

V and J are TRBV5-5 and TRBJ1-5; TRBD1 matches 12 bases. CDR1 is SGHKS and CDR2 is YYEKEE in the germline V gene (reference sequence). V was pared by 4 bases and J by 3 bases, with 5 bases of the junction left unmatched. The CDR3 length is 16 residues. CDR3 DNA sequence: TGTGCCAGCAGCAGGGACAGGGGGCTCAACAATCAGCCCCAGCATTTT. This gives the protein CASSRDRGLNNQPQHF.

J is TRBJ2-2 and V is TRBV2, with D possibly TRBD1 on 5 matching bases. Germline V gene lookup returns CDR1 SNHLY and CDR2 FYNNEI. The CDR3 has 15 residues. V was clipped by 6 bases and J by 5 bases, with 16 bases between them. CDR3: CASRQEVLETGELFF. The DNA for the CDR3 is TGTGCCAGCAGACAGGAAGTGTTAGAAACCGGGGAGCTGTTTTTT.

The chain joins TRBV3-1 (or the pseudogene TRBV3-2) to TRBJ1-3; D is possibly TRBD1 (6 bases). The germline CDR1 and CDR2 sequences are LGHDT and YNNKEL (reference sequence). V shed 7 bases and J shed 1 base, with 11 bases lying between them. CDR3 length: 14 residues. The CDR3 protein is CASNTGSSGNTIYF. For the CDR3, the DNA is TGTGCCAGCAACACAGGGTCTTCTGGAAACACCATATATTTT.

In DNA form, the CDR3 reads TGTGCCAGTAGTATAGCGGGCTATAGCACAGATACGCAGTATTTT. Translated: CASSIAGYSTDTQYF. This chain connects TRBV19 to TRBJ2-3; D is undetermined. Between the trimmed V and J ends, which lost 1 base and 0 bases, there was a span of 8 bases. There are 15 residues in the CDR3. Germline V gene sequence: CDR1 LNHDA, CDR2 SQIVND (reference sequence).

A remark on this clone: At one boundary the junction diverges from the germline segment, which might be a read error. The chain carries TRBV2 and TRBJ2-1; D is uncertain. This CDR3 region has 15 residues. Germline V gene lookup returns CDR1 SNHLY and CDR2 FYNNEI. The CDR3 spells CASSVLGNSYHEQFF. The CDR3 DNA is TGTGCCAGCAGTGTTCTGGGTAATAGCTACCATGAGCAGTTCTTC.

CDR3 sequence: CASSPGLAGGPSSYNEQFF. CDR3 sequence (DNA): TGCGCCAGCAGCCCGGGACTAGCGGGGGGCCCAAGCTCCTACAATGAGCAGTTCTTC. The chain links TRBV5-1 to TRBJ2-1; 15 positions match TRBD2. The V segment lost 4 bases and the J segment 0 bases; nucleotides outside the gene matches: 8. The germline gives CDR1 SGHRS, CDR2 YFSETQ. The CDR3 runs to 19 residues.

In DNA, the CDR3 is TGCGCCAGCAGCTTGGCCGGCGGGGTTGGGACTGAAGCTTTCTTT. It yields the protein CASSLAGGVGTEAFF. J is TRBJ1-1 and V is TRBV5-1; no definite D call. V was shortened by 0 bases and J by 5 bases, with 14 bases between the two germline ends. The CDR3 is made up of 15 amino acids. CDR1 SGHRS and CDR2 YFSETQ come from the germline V gene.

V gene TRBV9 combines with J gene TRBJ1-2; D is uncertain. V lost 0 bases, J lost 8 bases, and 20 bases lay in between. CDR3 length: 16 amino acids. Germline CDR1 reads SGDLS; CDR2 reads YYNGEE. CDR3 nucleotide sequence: TGTGCCAGCAGCGTAGGTAGTCCGGGAGGGATTAAGGGCTACACCTTC. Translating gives CASSVGSPGGIKGYTF.

For the CDR3, the DNA is TGTGCCAGCAGTTACGCTAACGGCAATGAGCAGTTCTTC. Protein: CASSYANGNEQFF. The chain has TRBV6-5 and TRBJ2-1, with no clear D. The V and J ends lost 2 bases and 6 bases respectively, with 8 bases between them. This CDR3 contains 13 residues. CDR1 and CDR2 (germline): MNHEY, SVGAGI.

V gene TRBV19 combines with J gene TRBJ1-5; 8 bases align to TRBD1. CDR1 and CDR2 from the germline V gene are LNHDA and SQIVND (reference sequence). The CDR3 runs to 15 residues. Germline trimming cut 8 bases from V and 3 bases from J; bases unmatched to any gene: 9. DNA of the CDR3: TGTGCCAGTGTTCAGGACAGGGCCGCCAATCAGCCCCAGCATTTT. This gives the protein CASVQDRAANQPQHF.

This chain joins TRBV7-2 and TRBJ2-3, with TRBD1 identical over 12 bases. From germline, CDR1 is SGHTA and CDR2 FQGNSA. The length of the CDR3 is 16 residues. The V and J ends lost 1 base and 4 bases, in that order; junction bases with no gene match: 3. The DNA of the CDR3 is TGTGCCAGCAGCTTAGTGGGGACAGGGGGCTCAGATACGCAGTATTTT. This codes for CASSLVGTGGSDTQYF. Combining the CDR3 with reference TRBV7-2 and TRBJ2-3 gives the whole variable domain GAGVSQSPSNKVTEKGKDVELRCDPISGHTALYWYRQSLGQGLEFLIYFQGNSAPDKSGLPSDRFSAERTGGSVSTLTIQRTQQEDSAVYLCASSLVGTGGSDTQYFGPGTRLTVL.

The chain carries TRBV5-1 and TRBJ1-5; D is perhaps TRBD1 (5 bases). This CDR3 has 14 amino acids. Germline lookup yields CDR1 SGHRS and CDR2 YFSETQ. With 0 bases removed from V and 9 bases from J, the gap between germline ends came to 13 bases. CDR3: CASSLAGDGGPQHF. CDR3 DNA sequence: TGCGCCAGCAGCTTGGCCGGGGACGGAGGGCCCCAGCATTTT.

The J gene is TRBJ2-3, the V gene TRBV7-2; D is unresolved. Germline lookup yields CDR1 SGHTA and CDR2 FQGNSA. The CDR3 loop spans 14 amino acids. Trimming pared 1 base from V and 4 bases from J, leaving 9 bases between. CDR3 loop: CASSLGGRPDTQYF. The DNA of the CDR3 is TGTGCCAGCAGCTTAGGAGGCAGGCCAGATACGCAGTATTTT. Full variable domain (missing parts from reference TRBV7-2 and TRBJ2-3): GAGVSQSPSNKVTEKGKDVELRCDPISGHTALYWYRQSLGQGLEFLIYFQGNSAPDKSGLPSDRFSAERTGGSVSTLTIQRTQQEDSAVYLCASSLGGRPDTQYFGPGTRLTVL.

Written as DNA, the CDR3 is TGTGCCAGCAGCCCGCTACCGAGCACAGATACGCAGTATTTT. This sequence encodes CASSPLPSTDTQYF. The rearrangement links TRBV7-2 to TRBJ2-3; D gene unclear. The germline CDR1 and CDR2 sequences are SGHTA and FQGNSA. Between the trimmed V and J ends, which lost 5 bases and 0 bases, there was a span of 9 bases. The CDR3 is 14 amino acids.

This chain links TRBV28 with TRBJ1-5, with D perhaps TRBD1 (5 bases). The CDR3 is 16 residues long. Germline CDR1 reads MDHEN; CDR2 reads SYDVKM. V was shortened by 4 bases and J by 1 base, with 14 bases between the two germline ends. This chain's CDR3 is CASSWRTRQSNQPQHF. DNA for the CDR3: TGTGCCAGCAGTTGGCGGACCCGACAGAGCAATCAGCCCCAGCATTTT.

As DNA, the CDR3 is TGTGCCAGCAGCCCCGGGACGCATTCTGGAAACACCATATATTTT. Translated: CASSPGTHSGNTIYF. The chain carries TRBV5-4 and TRBJ1-3; tentatively, D is TRBD1 (5 bases). Germline lookup yields CDR1 SGHNT and CDR2 YYREEE (reference sequence). V was trimmed by 4 bases and J by 1 base, leaving 12 bases between them. CDR3 length: 15 amino acids.

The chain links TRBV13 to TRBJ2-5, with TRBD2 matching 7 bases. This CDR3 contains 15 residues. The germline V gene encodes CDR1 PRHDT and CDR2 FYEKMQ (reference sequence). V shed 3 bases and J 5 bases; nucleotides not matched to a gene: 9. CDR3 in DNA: TGTGCCAGCAGCTTCGCTTACGGGGGGAGCGAGACCCAGTACTTC. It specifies CASSFAYGGSETQYF.